Shown below are 22 T cell receptor beta chains from a single sample sequenced in a study of vaccination effects on CD4 cells after COVID-19. Method: immunoSEQ multiplex PCR; TCRdb's copy keeps in-frame clones and lacks some. The table records tens of thousands of clones, approximately 70% of them present only once. Using viral peptide pools, the ViraFEST assay grew out antigen-specific CD4+ T cells prior to sequencing. The culture ran for nine to ten days, and then CD4+ T cells were isolated. Negative nucleocapsid antibody tests before and after vaccination confirmed no previous SARS-CoV-2 infection. Antigens of these TCRs are unknown. The sequencing here drew on CD4+ T cells from PBMCs cultured with HCoV-NL63 spike peptides, taken before COVID-19 vaccination. Every receptor here comes from a human donor who received a COVID-19 vaccine.

This clone was observed a handful of times. The rearrangement joins TRBV10-3 to TRBJ1-5; tentatively, D is TRBD1 (6 bases). The germline gives CDR1 ENHRY, CDR2 SYGVKD. The CDR3 is 12 residues long. V was shortened by 4 bases and J by 11 bases, with 12 bases between the two germline ends. The CDR3 bases are TGTGCCATCAGTGGGACAGAGGGGGCCCAGCATTTT. This translates into CAISGTEGAQHF.

The chain employs TRBV3-1 (or the pseudogene TRBV3-2) and TRBJ1-5, with D uncertain. CDR3 size: 14 residues. V shed 1 base and J shed 7 bases, with 11 bases lying between them. Per germline, CDR1 LGHDT and CDR2 YNNKEL (reference sequence). The CDR3 sequence is CASSQGTQVQPQHF. The CDR3 nucleotides read TGTGCCAGCAGCCAAGGGACCCAGGTCCAGCCCCAGCATTTT.

This rearrangement joins TRBV27 to TRBJ2-3; 12 bases align to TRBD2. Germline CDR1 is MNHEY and CDR2 is SMNVEV (reference sequence). V lost 1 base to trimming and J lost 5 bases; unmatched junction nucleotides: 7. The CDR3 runs 17 residues. The DNA for the CDR3 is TGTGCCAGCAGTTTATACAAGACTAGCGGGGGTTTAGATACGCAGTATTTT. Encoded protein: CASSLYKTSGGLDTQYF.

V gene TRBV6-4 combines with J gene TRBJ1-1; D remains ambiguous. Trimming removed 4 bases at V and 1 base at J, with 10 bases between. The CDR3 contains 14 residues. Per the germline V gene, CDR1 is MRHNA and CDR2 is SNTAGT. The CDR3, as DNA: TGTGCCAGCAGTGCCAACGTTGCGAACACTGAAGCTTTCTTT. Amino acid sequence: CASSANVANTEAFF.

V usage is TRBV7-9 and J usage is TRBJ2-3; 8 nucleotides line up with TRBD2. The V gene's germline CDR1 is SEHNR and CDR2 FQNEAQ (reference sequence). This CDR3 comprises 15 residues. With V trimmed by 5 bases and J by 1 base, 5 bases remained unmatched. The CDR3 region has the DNA TGTGCCAGCAGCCGAGCGACTAGCGGCACAGATACGCAGTATTTT. As protein: CASSRATSGTDTQYF.

This sequence joins TRBV9 and TRBJ2-1; 8 bases line up with TRBD1. V gave up 4 bases and J gave up 5 bases; unmatched junction bases: 8. CDR1 SGDLS and CDR2 YYNGEE come from the germline V gene. The CDR3 covers 15 residues. In DNA form, the CDR3 reads TGTGCCAGCAGCCCCACGGGACAGGAAGACAATGAGCAGTTCTTC. Translated, it gives CASSPTGQEDNEQFF.

This clone showed up just a few times. The V gene is TRBV9, the J gene TRBJ2-2, with D maybe TRBD2 (5 bases). V dropped 2 bases and J dropped 9 bases, with 11 bases sitting between them. Per the germline V gene, CDR1 is SGDLS and CDR2 is YYNGEE. The CDR3 is made up of 13 amino acids. The CDR3 bases are TGTGCCAGCAGCGTCGAGGGTATTCGGGAGCTGTTTTTT. This gives the protein CASSVEGIRELFF.

The rearrangement links TRBV11-3 to TRBJ2-3, with D hard to call. The CDR3 is 15 amino acids. Germline CDR1 reads SGHNT; CDR2 reads YENEEA. V dropped 2 bases and J dropped 0 bases, with 9 bases sitting between them. The CDR3 spells CASSLTATSTDTQYF. In DNA, the CDR3 is TGTGCCAGCAGCTTAACTGCCACTAGCACAGATACGCAGTATTTT.

J is TRBJ1-4 and V is TRBV6-2 or TRBV6-3; no clear D gene. Germline CDR1 reads MNHEY; CDR2 reads SVGEGT. This CDR3 has 15 residues. The V gene lost 4 bases and the J gene lost 4 bases, with 13 bases spanning the gap. This CDR3 is CASSSGPSRNEKLFF. DNA for the CDR3: TGTGCCAGCAGTTCCGGGCCATCCCGTAATGAAAAACTGTTTTTT.

This clone was observed a single time. The chain joins TRBV21-1 to TRBJ2-6; TRBD1, the table's D call, lacks a check against the DNA. TRBV21-1 is marked as a pseudogene. The CDR3 covers 18 residues. The CDR3 sequence: CASSKGMAGDHGANVLTF. The CDR3 DNA sequence: TGTGCCAGCAGCAAAGGGATGGCAGGGGACCATGGGGCCAACGTCCTGACTTTC.

The chain has TRBV9 and TRBJ1-1; D perhaps matches TRBD1 (6 bases). Germline CDR1 reads SGDLS; CDR2 reads YYNGEE. CDR3 length equals 13 residues. Trimming removed 10 bases from V and 6 bases from J, with 19 bases in between. CDR3 in DNA: TGTGCCTCCGAGGGGGGATCGACGCCTGAAGCTTTCTTT. The encoded protein is CASEGGSTPEAFF.

This clone was counted between two and nine times. The CDR3 region has the DNA TGTGCCAGCAGCTTACGGGGAGTGGATGGCTACACCTTC. This translates into CASSLRGVDGYTF. The V and J genes are TRBV7-9 and TRBJ1-2, with D uncertain. Per germline, CDR1 SEHNR and CDR2 FQNEAQ (reference sequence). The CDR3 loop spans 13 amino acids. V shed 2 bases and J shed 6 bases, with 10 bases lying between them. Variable domain in full (rest from reference TRBV7-9 and TRBJ1-2): DTGVSQNPRHKITKRGQNVTFRCDPISEHNRLYWYRQTLGQGPEFLTYFQNEAQLEKSRLLSDRFSAERPKGSFSTLEIQRTEQGDSAMYLCASSLRGVDGYTFGSGTRLTVV.

This rearrangement joins TRBV7-2 to TRBJ1-1; unclear D gene. Trimming took 1 base from V and 3 from J, leaving 12 bases between them. CDR1 is SGHTA and CDR2 is FQGNSA in the germline V gene. The CDR3 length is 15 residues. CDR3: CASSLEAGGDTEAFF. CDR3 sequence (DNA): TGTGCCAGCAGCTTAGAGGCAGGCGGGGACACTGAAGCTTTCTTT.

This clone was observed a single time. This chain joins TRBV6-5 and TRBJ2-1, with D maybe TRBD1 (6 bases). The CDR3 sequence is 12 residues long. Germline assignment: CDR1 MNHEY and CDR2 SVGAGI. The germline V and J ends were trimmed by 6 bases and 13 bases, with 16 bases remaining between them. The DNA for the CDR3 is TGTGCCAGCAGCGTCAGAGGGGGTTCACAGTTCTTC. Translation: CASSVRGGSQFF.

This chain connects TRBV5-1 to TRBJ1-1; D is unresolved. V lost 7 bases and J 0 bases, leaving 16 bases between the germline ends. This CDR3 contains 15 residues. Germline values: CDR1 SGHRS, CDR2 YFSETQ. The chain's CDR3 is CASGRAGGMNTEAFF. The CDR3 DNA sequence: TGCGCCAGCGGCCGGGCGGGTGGAATGAACACTGAAGCTTTCTTT.

This clone was counted a single time. The V call is TRBV7-2, the J call TRBJ1-5; D possibly corresponds to TRBD1 (6 bases). With 5 bases removed from V and 7 bases from J, the gap between germline ends came to 15 bases. CDR3 length equals 14 residues. Germline V lookup: CDR1 SGHTA, CDR2 FQGNSA. DNA for the CDR3: TGTGCCAGCAGCCGGAGGGGGGGTGCGCAGCCCCAGCATTTT. Protein product: CASSRRGGAQPQHF. Based on the CDR3 plus reference TRBV7-2 and TRBJ1-5, the full variable domain is GAGVSQSPSNKVTEKGKDVELRCDPISGHTALYWYRQSLGQGLEFLIYFQGNSAPDKSGLPSDRFSAERTGGSVSTLTIQRTQQEDSAVYLCASSRRGGAQPQHFGDGTRLSIL.

The V call is TRBV3-1 (or the pseudogene TRBV3-2), the J call TRBJ1-2; the match to TRBD1 covers 7 bases. CDR1 and CDR2 (germline): LGHDT, YNNKEL (reference sequence). The CDR3 spans 15 residues. Losses at the gene ends were 3 bases for V and 8 bases for J; bases not matched to a gene: 12. This CDR3 is CASSQRDSFMEGYTF. CDR3 DNA sequence: TGTGCCAGCAGCCAGCGGGACAGCTTCATGGAAGGCTACACCTTC.

The CDR3 loop is CASSDPRDHQGYNSPLHF. DNA for the CDR3: TGTGCCAGCAGTGACCCCAGGGACCACCAGGGCTATAATTCACCCCTCCACTTT. This chain links TRBV6-4 with TRBJ1-6; the D gene is possibly TRBD1 (5 bases). V lost 2 bases to trimming and J lost 3 bases, with 17 bases between them. This CDR3 is 18 amino acids long. CDR1 is MRHNA, CDR2 SNTAGT, per germline.

The gene calls are TRBV27 and TRBJ2-2; 9 nucleotides match TRBD2. CDR1 is MNHEY, CDR2 SMNVEV, per germline (reference sequence). The CDR3 extends over 16 amino acids. V was clipped by 5 bases and J by 5 bases; unmatched bases: 9. CDR3 loop: CASSPAGGRRTGELFF. Here the CDR3 DNA reads TGTGCCAGCAGTCCAGCGGGGGGTCGTCGAACCGGGGAGCTGTTTTTT.

V and J are TRBV5-4 and TRBJ1-3; 8 bases are a match to TRBD1. This CDR3 is 17 amino acids long. Germline V gene lookup returns CDR1 SGHNT and CDR2 YYREEE (reference sequence). The trim removed 2 bases at V and 5 bases at J, leaving 12 bases unmatched. The CDR3 is CASSFVPGTGVRNTIYF. CDR3 in DNA: TGTGCCAGCAGCTTCGTGCCAGGGACAGGAGTAAGAAACACCATATATTTT.

This clone was counted between two and nine times. The chain joins TRBV27 to TRBJ2-3; 13 nucleotides agree with TRBD2. V shed 6 bases and J 4 bases; nucleotides not matched to a gene: 1. Germline CDR1 is MNHEY and CDR2 is SMNVEV (reference sequence). This CDR3 comprises 14 residues. DNA of the CDR3: TGTGCCAGCAGACTAGCGGGAGGGCCAGATACGCAGTATTTT. Translation gives CASRLAGGPDTQYF.

The rearrangement links TRBV14 to TRBJ2-3; no definite D call. Trimming removed 0 bases from V and 2 bases from J, with 9 bases in between. The V gene's germline CDR1 is SGHDN and CDR2 FVKESK. This CDR3 is built from 15 residues. The CDR3 reads CASSQDLRSTDTQYF. In DNA, the CDR3 is TGTGCCAGCAGCCAAGATCTTAGATCCACAGATACGCAGTATTTT.